The clone carrying this T cell receptor beta chain occurred once. Its target is not known. This CDR3 is 13 amino acids long. V lost 2 bases and J lost 8, with 13 bases in between. Germline V lookup: CDR1 SGHTA, CDR2 FQGNSA. The data derive from a study of T cell responses to AZD1222 COVID-19 vaccine. Sequenced by immunoSEQ multiplex PCR; TCRdb stores in-frame clones only, minus some. The sample records over 75,000 clones, 85% to 90% being singletons. Notes on the study in general: After two AZD1222 doses, spike-specific TCR breadth and depth rose versus day 0.

The TCR comes from an adult in good health. Sequencing used peripheral blood, obtained on day 0 of AZD1222 vaccination. The chain has TRBV7-2 and TRBJ2-7, with D uncertain. In DNA, the CDR3 is TGTGCCAGCAGCTTACCCGGGCTTCGTAAGCAGTACTTC. Amino acid sequence: CASSLPGLRKQYF.